The 26 T cell receptor beta chains listed next were all sequenced from one sample in a study of cytotoxic CD8 clonotypes in ibrutinib-treated CLL. Method: immunoSEQ multiplex PCR; TCRdb's copy keeps in-frame clones and lacks some. Among about 200,000 clones, roughly 72% were seen once, and the ten largest hold roughly an eighth. The source material was PBMCs, sampled after 24 months of ibrutinib treatment. These receptor sequences come from a human donor with chronic lymphocytic leukemia.

The gene calls are TRBV18 and TRBJ2-1; D might be TRBD2 (6 bases). The CDR3 sequence is 15 residues long. The V end lost 4 bases, the J end lost 0 bases, and 10 bases lay between the germline ends. Germline lookup yields CDR1 KGHSH and CDR2 LQKENI. Here the CDR3 reads CASSRGMTSYNEQFF. The CDR3 DNA reads as TGTGCCAGCTCACGCGGGATGACCTCCTACAATGAGCAGTTCTTC.

This clone was observed a single time. V usage is TRBV7-9 and J usage is TRBJ2-1; D remains unclear. Germline lookup yields CDR1 SEHNR and CDR2 FQNEAQ (reference sequence). This CDR3 is 12 amino acids long. V lost 8 bases, J lost 0 bases, and 5 bases lay in between. The CDR3 protein is CASGSSYNEQFF. The CDR3, as DNA: TGTGCCAGCGGAAGCTCCTACAATGAGCAGTTCTTC.

The chain carries TRBV6-4 and TRBJ1-4, with a weak D call TRBD1 (5 bases). The CDR3 runs 13 residues. In germline, CDR1 is MRHNA, CDR2 SNTAGT. The V end was cut by 8 bases, the J end by 7 bases, with 14 bases between. In nucleotides, the CDR3 is TGTGCCAGCGGAGACAGCTTCCCTGAAAAACTGTTTTTT. It codes for CASGDSFPEKLFF.

V gene TRBV29-1 combines with J gene TRBJ2-7, with 10 bases that match TRBD2. The CDR3 extends over 15 amino acids. V lost 6 bases to trimming and J lost 1 base; unmatched junction nucleotides: 9. In germline, CDR1 is SQVTM, CDR2 ANQGSEA. CDR3 bases: TGCAGCGTATCTCTGGGACTAGCGCTTTCCTACGAGCAGTACTTC. It codes for CSVSLGLALSYEQYF.

The chain recombines TRBV29-1 with TRBJ1-1, with unresolved D. Trimming took off 8 bases at V and 4 bases at J, with 14 bases between the two ends. Germline loops: CDR1 SQVTM, CDR2 ANQGSEA. This CDR3 contains 12 residues. CDR3 nucleotides: TGCAGCCCCCCCTCCTTGGGCACTGAAGCTTTCTTT. Translated, it gives CSPPSLGTEAFF.

The chain employs TRBV4-1 and TRBJ1-2, with a weak D call TRBD1 (5 bases). The CDR3 contains 15 residues. Trimming removed 1 base from V and 4 bases from J, with 13 bases in between. The V gene's germline CDR1 is MGHRA and CDR2 YSYEKL. CDR3 sequence: CASSQARGRFYGYTF. The CDR3 coding sequence is TGCGCCAGCAGCCAAGCTAGGGGTCGATTCTATGGCTACACCTTC.

The CDR3 protein is CASSYGTANTQYF. CDR3 nucleotides: TGTGCCAGCAGTTACGGGACGGCAAATACGCAGTATTTT. The chain uses TRBV6-6 and TRBJ2-3; either TRBD1 or TRBD2 may fit D (5 bases each). Germline V gives CDR1 MNHNY, CDR2 SVGAGI (reference sequence). V gave up 2 bases and J gave up 7 bases, with 10 bases separating them. The CDR3 is 13 amino acids.

V and J are TRBV14 and TRBJ1-6; D is unresolved. CDR1 is SGHDN and CDR2 is FVKESK in the germline V gene. The CDR3 extends over 13 amino acids. V gave up 4 bases and J gave up 4 bases, with 5 bases separating them. CDR3 loop: CASSLLYNSPLHF. The CDR3 nucleotides are TGTGCCAGCAGCCTACTATATAATTCACCCCTCCACTTT.

This chain connects TRBV6-6 to TRBJ2-7; 9 bases line up with TRBD1. Trimming removed 6 bases from V and 3 bases from J; junction bases left unmatched: 6. CDR1 and CDR2 from the germline V gene are MNHNY and SVGAGI (reference sequence). The CDR3 has 14 residues. In DNA form, the CDR3 reads TGTGCCAGCAGAGAACCGGGACAGGGCTACGAGCAGTACTTC. This codes for CASREPGQGYEQYF.

The chain joins TRBV6-5 to TRBJ2-5; 7 positions match TRBD2. Germline assignment: CDR1 MNHEY and CDR2 SVGAGI. The V segment lost 5 bases and the J segment 0 bases; nucleotides outside the gene matches: 6. The CDR3 sequence is 15 residues long. The CDR3 DNA sequence: TGTGCCAGCAGTCGGGGGGTGAGGTACCAAGAGACCCAGTACTTC. Protein: CASSRGVRYQETQYF.

The CDR3 protein is CASSKTSGRRMGYNEQFF. The CDR3 DNA sequence: TGTGCCAGTAGTAAGACTAGCGGGAGGCGGATGGGATACAATGAGCAGTTCTTC. The rearrangement uses TRBV19 and TRBJ2-1; 13 bases align to TRBD2. The V gene end was trimmed by 4 bases and the J gene end by 4 bases; junction bases not matched to a gene: 10. Germline-derived CDR1 and CDR2 are LNHDA and SQIVND (reference sequence). There are 18 residues in the CDR3.

The V and J genes are TRBV7-8 and TRBJ1-2, with 7 bases lining up with TRBD1. This CDR3 is 17 amino acids long. In germline, CDR1 is SGHVS, CDR2 FQNEAQ. V lost 5 bases to trimming and J lost 3 bases; unmatched junction nucleotides: 15. Here the CDR3 DNA reads TGTGCCAGCAGCATACAGGGGACTTTTTTTAGGGACTATGGCTACACCTTC. It encodes CASSIQGTFFRDYGYTF.

The chain recombines TRBV10-3 with TRBJ1-1, with D unclear. Trimming pared 4 bases from V and 1 base from J, leaving 7 bases between. The CDR3 spans 13 residues. CDR1 and CDR2 (germline): ENHRY, SYGVKD. CDR3 sequence reads: CAISGGGNTEAFF. The CDR3 bases are TGTGCCATCAGTGGGGGAGGGAACACTGAAGCTTTCTTT.

The rearrangement uses TRBV7-2 and TRBJ2-7; 7 bases line up with TRBD2. This CDR3 has 15 amino acids. Germline CDR1 reads SGHTA; CDR2 reads FQGNSA. Unmatched junction bases numbered 14, after V lost 6 bases and J lost 6 bases. CDR3 DNA: TGTGCCAGCAGTTCGTTGGGAGGGATAGGTGGCGAGCAGTACTTC. Translated: CASSSLGGIGGEQYF.

The J gene is TRBJ1-2, the V gene TRBV6-1; 8 bases are shared with TRBD1. Germline V CDR1 and CDR2: MNHNS, SASEGT. Trimming removed 0 bases from V and 5 bases from J; junction bases left unmatched: 11. The CDR3 has 17 residues. CDR3 in amino acids: CASSEAGRRDRRYGYTF. CDR3 DNA: TGTGCCAGCAGTGAAGCGGGAAGACGGGACAGGAGGTATGGCTACACCTTC.

The gene calls are TRBV7-9 and TRBJ2-1; D not certain. Looked up from germline, CDR1 is SEHNR and CDR2 is FQNEAQ (reference sequence). The CDR3 is 14 amino acids. V lost 4 bases to trimming and J lost 9 bases, with 16 bases between them. The CDR3 DNA reads as TGTGCCAGCAGCTCCTCAGCTGGTAGCAGTGAGCAGTTCTTC. Translation gives CASSSSAGSSEQFF.

The chain has TRBV27 and TRBJ1-4; D gene ambiguous. Trimming shortened V by 6 bases and J by 2 bases, and 10 bases separated the two germline ends. This CDR3 comprises 14 residues. Germline loops: CDR1 MNHEY, CDR2 SMNVEV (reference sequence). The CDR3 spells CASRPGLTNEKLFF. The CDR3 DNA is TGTGCCAGCAGACCAGGACTTACTAATGAAAAACTGTTTTTT.

Only a few counts were recorded for this clone. V usage is TRBV30 and J usage is TRBJ1-1; D is possibly TRBD1 (6 bases). CDR1 and CDR2 (germline): GTSNPN, SVGIG (reference sequence). V lost 5 bases, J lost 5 bases, and 12 bases lay in between. There are 12 residues in the CDR3. The DNA for the CDR3 is TGTGCCTGGGCTACAGGGAGGACTGAAGCTTTCTTT. Translated, it gives CAWATGRTEAFF. Full variable domain (rest looked up from reference TRBV30 and TRBJ1-1): SQTIHQWPATLVQPVGSPLSLECTVEGTSNPNLYWYRQAAGRGLQLLFYSVGIGQISSEVPQNLSASRPQDRQFILSSKKLLLSDSGFYLCAWATGRTEAFFGQGTRLTVV.

This clone has a handful of counts. The genes are TRBV27 and TRBJ2-1, with D maybe TRBD2 (5 bases). The CDR3 runs 14 residues. The V gene's germline CDR1 is MNHEY and CDR2 SMNVEV (reference sequence). V dropped 2 bases and J dropped 5 bases, with 10 bases sitting between them. Here the CDR3 reads CASSLRRRNNEQFF. The CDR3 DNA follows: TGTGCCAGCAGTTTACGAAGGAGGAACAATGAGCAGTTCTTC.

The chain has TRBV10-3 and TRBJ2-1, with D perhaps matching TRBD2 (6 bases). The germline V gene has CDR1 ENHRY and CDR2 SYGVKD. Trimming removed 7 bases from V and 7 bases from J, with 14 bases in between. CDR3 length: 13 amino acids. The CDR3 coding sequence is TGTGCCATCAACGCGTTCGGGAGTAATGAGCAGTTCTTC. Amino acid sequence: CAINAFGSNEQFF.

The rearrangement joins TRBV28 to TRBJ1-2; the D gene is possibly TRBD1 (5 bases). V was trimmed by 5 bases and J by 5 bases, leaving 12 bases between them. Germline values: CDR1 MDHEN, CDR2 SYDVKM. The CDR3 spans 13 residues. The CDR3 loop is CASSGGTAYGYTF. The CDR3 DNA follows: TGTGCCAGCAGTGGGGGAACAGCTTATGGCTACACCTTC.

The rearrangement uses TRBV28 and TRBJ2-7; 12 bases agree with TRBD2. The ends lost 2 bases at V and 7 bases at J; junction bases unmatched: 9. CDR3 length: 16 residues. The germline V gene encodes CDR1 MDHEN and CDR2 SYDVKM. The DNA for the CDR3 is TGTGCCAGCAGTTTAATCGCCCTAGCGGGAGGGAGGGAGCAGTACTTC. Translating it yields CASSLIALAGGREQYF.

The V gene is TRBV5-1, the J gene TRBJ2-7; 8 nucleotides line up with TRBD2. Germline lookup yields CDR1 SGHRS and CDR2 YFSETQ. The junction had 9 bases not matched to a gene; V was cut back by 4 bases and J by 3 bases. The CDR3 spans 15 residues. DNA of the CDR3: TGCGCCAGCAGCCTAGGGACTAGTCCCCTCTACGAGCAGTACTTC. Translating it yields CASSLGTSPLYEQYF. Full variable domain (outside the CDR3, taken from reference TRBV5-1 and TRBJ2-7): KAGVTQTPRYLIKTRGQQVTLSCSPISGHRSVSWYQQTPGQGLQFLFEYFSETQRNKGNFPGRFSGRQFSNSRSEMNVSTLELGDSALYLCASSLGTSPLYEQYFGPGTRLTVT.

The chain recombines TRBV5-5 with TRBJ1-4; 10 bases line up with TRBD1. V trimming: 4 bases; J trimming: 2 bases; junction bases outside the gene matches: 5. The germline CDR1 and CDR2 sequences are SGHKS and YYEKEE (reference sequence). This CDR3 region has 16 residues. The CDR3 region has the DNA TGTGCCAGCAGCGTAGGACAGGGGGTTACTAATGAAAAACTGTTTTTT. Amino acids: CASSVGQGVTNEKLFF.

V usage is TRBV19 and J usage is TRBJ1-5; no clear D gene. Germline V CDR1 and CDR2: LNHDA, SQIVND (reference sequence). V gave up 2 bases and J gave up 0 bases, with 14 bases separating them. The CDR3 is 17 amino acids. CDR3 DNA: TGTGCCAGTAGTATAATCCTGGCAGGTATTAGCAATCAGCCCCAGCATTTT. Amino acid sequence: CASSIILAGISNQPQHF.

The gene calls are TRBV27 and TRBJ2-7; weak D call: TRBD2 (5 bases). The V and J ends lost 5 bases and 2 bases respectively, with 13 bases between them. This CDR3 is built from 14 residues. Germline loops: CDR1 MNHEY, CDR2 SMNVEV (reference sequence). The CDR3 region is CASSEGVPPYEQYF. The CDR3, as DNA: TGTGCCAGCAGTGAGGGAGTTCCACCCTACGAGCAGTACTTC.